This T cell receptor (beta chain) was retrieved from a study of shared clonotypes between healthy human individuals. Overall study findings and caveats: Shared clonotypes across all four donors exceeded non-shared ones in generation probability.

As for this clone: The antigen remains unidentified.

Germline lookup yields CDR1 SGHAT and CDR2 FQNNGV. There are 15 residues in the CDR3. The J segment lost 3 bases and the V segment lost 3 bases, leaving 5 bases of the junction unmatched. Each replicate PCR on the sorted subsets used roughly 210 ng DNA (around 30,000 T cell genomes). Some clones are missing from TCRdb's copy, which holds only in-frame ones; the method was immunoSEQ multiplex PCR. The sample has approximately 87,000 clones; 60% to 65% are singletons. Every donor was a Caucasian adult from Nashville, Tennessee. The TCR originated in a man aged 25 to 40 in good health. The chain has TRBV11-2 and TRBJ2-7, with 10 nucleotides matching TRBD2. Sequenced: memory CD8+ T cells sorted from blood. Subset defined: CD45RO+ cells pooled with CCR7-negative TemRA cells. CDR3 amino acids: CASSLELAGVYEQYF. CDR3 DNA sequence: TGTGCCAGCAGCTTGGAGCTAGCGGGAGTCTACGAGCAGTACTTC.